These 9 T cell receptor beta chains were all obtained from the same sample, sequenced in a study of T cells in Graves' hyperthyroidism and ophthalmopathy. RNA transcripts provided the source from which TCR beta CDR3 regions were amplified. RT-PCR in the first round (using the HTBI primer set) targeted the TCR CDR3. One entry per CDR3 protein results from TCRdb running MiXCR on the multiplex PCR reads. Of about 640,000 distinct CDR3 sequences detected, more than 20% appear once; the ten largest clones hold 30% to 40%. Sequencing was carried out using blood. These receptor sequences come from a man younger than 40 with Graves' ophthalmopathy.

This clonotype was counted ten times or more. The J gene is TRBJ2-7, the V gene TRBV6-1, with TRBD2 matching 11 bases. Germline V gives CDR1 MNHNS, CDR2 SASEGT. The CDR3 extends over 16 amino acids. The ends lost 5 bases at V and 2 bases at J; junction bases unmatched: 8. Written as DNA, the CDR3 is TGTGCCAGCAGTTACACCGGACTAGCGGGCACCTACGAGCAGTACTTC. Translated, it gives CASSYTGLAGTYEQYF.

The CDR3 DNA follows: TGCGCCAGCAGCGCTTTCGGGGGGCAAGTCGCAGATACGCAGTATTTT. Translated: CASSAFGGQVADTQYF. The chain has TRBV5-1 and TRBJ2-3, with TRBD2 as a possible D gene (7 bases). CDR3 length: 16 amino acids. V shed 4 bases and J shed 4 bases, with 19 bases lying between them. Germline V lookup: CDR1 SGHRS, CDR2 YFSETQ. Combining the CDR3 with reference TRBV5-1 and TRBJ2-3 gives the whole variable domain KAGVTQTPRYLIKTRGQQVTLSCSPISGHRSVSWYQQTPGQGLQFLFEYFSETQRNKGNFPGRFSGRQFSNSRSEMNVSTLELGDSALYLCASSAFGGQVADTQYFGPGTRLTVL.

In its sample, this clonotype was seen many times. V usage is TRBV20-1 and J usage is TRBJ2-5, with 11 bases fitting TRBD2. The V segment lost 5 bases and the J segment 4 bases; nucleotides outside the gene matches: 12. This CDR3 has 16 residues. Germline V lookup: CDR1 DFQATT, CDR2 SNEGSKA (reference sequence). CDR3 amino acids: CSASATSGMGRETQYF. DNA of the CDR3: TGCAGTGCTTCGGCGACTAGCGGGATGGGGCGAGAGACCCAGTACTTC.

The table lists this clonotype with a few counts. V gene TRBV7-9 combines with J gene TRBJ2-7; D is perhaps TRBD1 (6 bases). Germline V CDR1 and CDR2: SEHNR, FQNEAQ (reference sequence). Trimming took off 6 bases at V and 2 bases at J, with 20 bases between the two ends. The CDR3 contains 16 residues. In DNA, the CDR3 is TGTGCCAGCAGAAGCTGGACAGCTGCGACCACCTACGAGCAGTACTTC. This translates into CASRSWTAATTYEQYF. The whole variable domain, remainder taken from reference TRBV7-9 and TRBJ2-7, is DTGVSQNPRHKITKRGQNVTFRCDPISEHNRLYWYRQTLGQGPEFLTYFQNEAQLEKSRLLSDRFSAERPKGSFSTLEIQRTEQGDSAMYLCASRSWTAATTYEQYFGPGTRLTVT.

Many counts were recorded for this clonotype. The CDR3 DNA reads as TGTGCCAGCAGTCTCCTATCTAGCGGGATCAGGAATGAGCAGTTCTTC. Translated, it gives CASSLLSSGIRNEQFF. The chain uses TRBV27 and TRBJ2-1; 9 bases fit TRBD2. CDR3 length: 16 residues. Losses at the gene ends were 5 bases for V and 7 bases for J; bases not matched to a gene: 12. Germline loops: CDR1 MNHEY, CDR2 SMNVEV (reference sequence).

This clonotype was seen repeatedly, ten times or more. This chain connects TRBV28 to TRBJ2-7; 9 nucleotides match TRBD2. Germline V lookup: CDR1 MDHEN, CDR2 SYDVKM. The CDR3 is 14 amino acids. The J segment lost 4 bases and the V segment lost 6 bases, leaving 7 bases of the junction unmatched. The CDR3 protein is CASRLSGGDYEQYF. The CDR3 nucleotides are TGTGCCAGCAGACTTAGCGGGGGTGATTACGAGCAGTACTTC.

This clonotype has more than one count but fewer than ten. This chain links TRBV12-3 or TRBV12-4 with TRBJ2-1; weak D call: TRBD2 (5 bases). This CDR3 comprises 12 residues. V lost 7 bases to trimming and J lost 10 bases, with 14 bases between them. The CDR3 is CASTHGRVEQFF. CDR3 nucleotide sequence: TGTGCCAGCACCCATGGGCGGGTAGAGCAGTTCTTC.

This clonotype was found many times. The chain couples TRBV18 to TRBJ1-5; TRBD1 is a possible D gene (6 bases). The CDR3 consists of 14 residues. Germline CDR1 reads KGHSH; CDR2 reads LQKENI. Trimming took off 6 bases at V and 0 bases at J, with 9 bases between the two ends. CDR3 DNA: TGTGCCAGCTCGCCGGACAGTAGCAATCAGCCCCAGCATTTT. Translation gives CASSPDSSNQPQHF. Combining the CDR3 with reference TRBV18 and TRBJ1-5 gives the whole variable domain NAGVMQNPRHLVRRRGQEARLRCSPMKGHSHVYWYRQLPEEGLKFMVYLQKENIIDESGMPKERFSAEFPKEGPSILRIQQVVRGDSAAYFCASSPDSSNQPQHFGDGTRLSIL.

V is TRBV27 and J is TRBJ2-5; 9 positions match TRBD2. The CDR3 sequence is 18 residues long. V dropped 2 bases and J dropped 7; count of bases not matched to a gene: 17. The germline V gene has CDR1 MNHEY and CDR2 SMNVEV (reference sequence). In DNA, the CDR3 is TGTGCCAGCAGTTTAAGGGGGCCATTAGCGGGAGAATTCGGGACCCAGTACTTC. This sequence encodes CASSLRGPLAGEFGTQYF.